This entry features one T cell receptor beta chain sequence. Each PCR replicate from the sorted subsets contained about 200 ng DNA, which is about 30,000 T cell genomes. Generated by immunoSEQ multiplex PCR, the TCRdb table keeps only in-frame clones and is missing some. The sample yields around 2,000,000 clones, 90% to 95% seen once. This record comes from a study of shared clonotypes between healthy human individuals. Overall study: CD8 memory received one plate per donor, CD8 naive two, CD4 memory three and CD4 naive three.

The naive CD8 population came from CD45RO-negative cells selected for CCR7, without terminally differentiated effector memory CD45RA+ cells. From germline, CDR1 is SGDLS and CDR2 YYNGEE. Trimming removed 0 bases at V and 8 bases at J, with 14 bases between. This CDR3 is 15 amino acids long. The sequenced material came from naive CD8+ T cells from PBMCs. This TCR was sampled from a man between 18 and 29 years old in good health. Some clones in this sample may be carry-over from other donors' samples. The V and J genes are TRBV9 and TRBJ1-4; D not resolved. CDR3 coding DNA: TGTGCCAGCAGCGTAGGCAGGTCTCTTGGCGAAAAACTGTTTTTT. Residues: CASSVGRSLGEKLFF.